This T cell receptor (beta chain) was recorded in a study of spatial heterogeneity in lung cancer. Whole-study context: A consistent excess of beta-chain over alpha-chain sequences was detected. Broader study findings: More often at tumor resection than at routine follow-up, ubiquitous expanded tumor TCRs were detected in the blood.

Remarks on this clonotype: Its matching antigen is unknown.

All TCR cDNA molecules were individually tagged with a unique molecular identifier. One entry per CDR3 protein results from TCRdb running MiXCR on the 5' RACE reads. The sample shows about 47,000 distinct CDR3 sequences, over 9.5% of them seen only once. Time point: sample taken at primary tumor resection. Sequencing of whole RNA from tumor, nontumor lung or frozen PBMC involved no sorting. Samples came from some 73 TRACERx patients with untreated early-stage lung cancer. Germline values: CDR1 DFQATT, CDR2 SNEGSKA (reference sequence). The junction had 10 bases not matched to a gene; V was cut back by 3 bases and J by 2 bases. This CDR3 spans 16 amino acids.

This chain connects TRBV20-1 to TRBJ2-5; 9 nucleotides line up with TRBD2. Sample: PBMCs, taken at surgery. The sequence came from a female donor with early-stage non-small cell lung cancer. The CDR3 nucleotides read TGCAGTGCTAGCGTATCAGCGGGGGGCGAACAAGAGACCCAGTACTTC. Translation: CSASVSAGGEQETQYF.